The 3 T cell receptor beta chains below were found in one sample sequenced in a study of type 1 and type 2 diabetes patients listed by TCRdb under 2016. Reads for this sample came from an Illumina MiSeq. Genomic DNA from sorted T cell subsets was used as template for TCRbeta CDR3 amplification. The TCRbeta CDR3 region was amplified by multiplex PCR using 30 forward and 13 reverse primers. Using fastp at Q25 and MiXCR, TCRdb reprocessed the public reads and kept productive beta chains. Entries that share a CDR3 protein sequence are merged under the most common genes and DNA. This sample has 250,000 or so distinct CDR3 sequences in its table, and 47% of those were observed once. In total, the top ten clones hold around 13% of the sample. Sequencing was done on a sample of peripheral blood mononuclear cells (PBMCs). The receptor set was obtained from a man between 18 and 35 years old with type 2 diabetes.

V usage is TRBV27 and J usage is TRBJ2-3; D is perhaps TRBD2 (7 bases). The germline CDR1 and CDR2 sequences are MNHEY and SMNVEV (reference sequence). This CDR3 comprises 16 residues. With 6 bases removed from V and 1 base from J, the gap between germline ends came to 17 bases. Here the CDR3 DNA reads TGTGCCAGCAGCCTAGTGGGGGGGCGAGGCACAGATACGCAGTATTTT. This codes for CASSLVGGRGTDTQYF.

This clonotype was picked up many times. This rearrangement joins TRBV28 to TRBJ2-7, with a tentative D call TRBD2 (6 bases). The CDR3 runs to 11 residues. The V gene's germline CDR1 is MDHEN and CDR2 SYDVKM. The V end was cut by 6 bases, the J end by 6 bases, with 9 bases between. Here the CDR3 reads CASSLGGEQYF. The CDR3 DNA reads TGTGCCAGCAGCCTGGGAGGCGAGCAGTACTTC.

The CDR3 region has the DNA TGTGCCAGTAGTATTGGGGTCCGTATATTTCAGCCCCAGCATTTT. It codes for CASSIGVRIFQPQHF. V is TRBV19 and J is TRBJ1-5; D is uncertain. The CDR3 is made up of 15 amino acids. CDR1 and CDR2 (germline): LNHDA, SQIVND (reference sequence). Trimming removed 3 bases at V and 6 bases at J, with 15 bases between.